Listed below are T cell receptor beta chains from one sample, sequenced in a study of blood T cell repertoires in COVID-19. Here immunoSEQ multiplex PCR was the method, and the copy in TCRdb shows in-frame clones only, minus some. The sample consists of approximately 250,000 clones, about 89% of them appearing once. Sequenced: peripheral blood. The receptors here all came from a man aged 40-49 years with active or convalescent COVID-19. The CDR3 runs from the conserved cysteine through the conserved F or W. D genes are given only for firm matches. For some rows the clone size is stated as once, few or many, or as a class when expanded; others skip it.

cdr3_aa cdr3_nt clone_size v_call d_call j_call
CASTQGVTDTQYF TGTGCCAGCACACAGGGGGTAACAGATACGCAGTATTTT - TRBV18 TRBD1 TRBJ2-3
CASSGWQGATGNTIYF TGTGCCAGCAGCGGGTGGCAGGGGGCGACCGGAAACACCATATATTTT - TRBV5-5 TRBD1 TRBJ1-3
CATSGGQNFNEQYF TGTGCCACCAGTGGGGGACAGAATTTTAACGAGCAGTACTTC - TRBV24-1 TRBD1 TRBJ2-7
CASSPNHNEQFF TGCGCCAGCAGCCCTAATCACAATGAGCAGTTCTTC once TRBV10-1 - TRBJ2-1
CASSVALDQTDTQYF TGTGCCAGCAGCGTAGCCCTCGATCAGACAGATACGCAGTATTTT - TRBV9 - TRBJ2-3
CASSELRTSRNQPQHF TGTGCCAGCAGTGAATTAAGGACATCCCGCAATCAGCCCCAGCATTTT - TRBV6-1 - TRBJ1-5
CASSRPQWETQYF TGTGCCAGCAGCCGCCCACAGTGGGAGACCCAGTACTTC - TRBV7-9 - TRBJ2-5
CSVGLVPLYNEQFF TGCAGCGTGGGACTAGTACCCCTCTACAATGAGCAGTTCTTC - TRBV29-1 TRBD2 TRBJ2-1
CASSPRQGGGETQYF TGTGCCAGCAGTCCGCGACAGGGTGGTGGAGAGACCCAGTACTTC - TRBV27 TRBD1 TRBJ2-5
CASAISGNTEAFF TGTGCCAGCGCCATCTCAGGGAACACTGAAGCTTTCTTT few TRBV9 - TRBJ1-1
CASSLLGQGKNTIYF TGTGCCAGCAGCTTACTGGGACAGGGAAAAAACACCATATATTTT - TRBV5-6 TRBD1 TRBJ1-3
CASRDRLMNTEAFF TGTGCCAGCCGGGACAGGCTCATGAACACTGAAGCTTTCTTT - TRBV3-1/TRBV3-2 TRBD1 TRBJ1-1
CAERLQGAYEQYF TGTGCCGAACGCTTGCAGGGGGCCTACGAGCAGTACTTC - TRBV6-4 TRBD1 TRBJ2-7
CASSYPGAGELFF TGTGCCAGCAGCTACCCAGGGGCCGGGGAGCTGTTTTTT - TRBV5-4 - TRBJ2-2
CASSSADIVNYGYTF TGTGCCAGCAGTTCCGCGGACATCGTTAACTATGGCTACACCTTC - TRBV28 - TRBJ1-2
CASSLMGAAFMNTEAFF TGTGCCAGCAGTTTAATGGGGGCGGCGTTTATGAACACTGAAGCTTTCTTT - TRBV28 - TRBJ1-1
CASSQLDRGLDKNIQYF TGTGCCAGCAGCCAATTGGACAGGGGGCTCGACAAAAACATTCAGTACTTC - TRBV16 TRBD1 TRBJ2-4
CASSYTGTGTTDTQYF TGTGCCAGCAGCTACACCGGGACAGGGACCACAGATACGCAGTATTTT - TRBV11-2 TRBD1 TRBJ2-3
CASAGQAAGYGYTF TGTGCCAGCGCGGGACAGGCCGCGGGGTATGGCTACACCTTC - TRBV2 TRBD1 TRBJ1-2
CASSLAAPGGTEAFF TGTGCCAGCAGCTTAGCGGCCCCGGGGGGCACTGAAGCTTTCTTT - TRBV11-1 - TRBJ1-1
CASSLGPLGELFF TGTGCCAGCAGTTTGGGCCCCCTTGGGGAGCTGTTTTTT - TRBV12-3/TRBV12-4 - TRBJ2-2
CSVEVGQYSGNTIYF TGCAGCGTTGAAGTGGGCCAGTACTCTGGAAACACCATATATTTT once TRBV29-1 - TRBJ1-3
CASSIGGGVAGRWANNEQFF TGTGCCAGTAGTATTGGCGGGGGGGTAGCGGGAAGATGGGCCAACAATGAGCAGTTCTTC - TRBV19 TRBD2 TRBJ2-1